Each of the 20 T cell receptor beta chains below was sequenced from the same sample in a study of post-analysis software for immune sequencing data. The study's findings and limits: In patients, roughly 5 TRBV segments were more frequent than in controls, with TRBV5-6, TRBV5-1 and TRBV20-1 among them.

cDNA libraries of TCR beta carried unique molecular identifiers. TCRdb fed the PCR reads into MiXCR, producing one record per CDR3 protein. Here the sample spans about 430,000 distinct CDR3 sequences, 39% being singletons. These receptors have no known antigen. Sequencing input: blood. These receptors were collected from a girl aged 2 to 9 with multiple sclerosis.

The rearrangement uses TRBV7-3 and TRBJ2-3, with D tentatively TRBD1 (6 bases). The CDR3 totals 14 residues. Deletions cut 5 bases from V and 3 bases from J, with 12 bases between. Germline V CDR1 and CDR2: SGHTA, FQGTGA. The CDR3 spells CASSRGQPTDTQYF. CDR3 in DNA: TGTGCCAGCAGCCGTGGACAGCCTACAGATACGCAGTATTTT.

The chain is built from TRBV4-2 and TRBJ2-7, with D uncertain. The CDR3 covers 14 residues. Germline values: CDR1 LGHNA, CDR2 YNFKEQ. Trimming left V 6 bases short and J 1 base short, with 13 bases between. CDR3 region: CASRVLSSSYEQYF. Written as DNA, the CDR3 is TGTGCCAGCAGGGTCCTATCGAGTTCCTACGAGCAGTACTTC.

This clonotype was detected only a few times. The CDR3 reads CASSLEVTANYGYTF. The CDR3 DNA is TGTGCCAGCAGCTTAGAGGTGACCGCGAACTATGGCTACACCTTC. The genes are TRBV5-6 and TRBJ1-2; no clear D. The CDR3 totals 15 residues. The V end was cut by 2 bases, the J end by 2 bases, with 13 bases between. CDR1 is SGHDT, CDR2 YYEEEE, per germline.

The J gene is TRBJ1-5, the V gene TRBV4-2, with D possibly TRBD1 on 5 matching bases. V lost 0 bases and J 5 bases, leaving 20 bases between the germline ends. This CDR3 region has 18 residues. Germline values: CDR1 LGHNA, CDR2 YNFKEQ. The CDR3 bases are TGTGCCAGCAGCCAAGAGCATATGGGGCAGGGTGGGGATCAGCCCCAGCATTTT. The encoded protein is CASSQEHMGQGGDQPQHF.

The chain combines TRBV7-6 with TRBJ2-1; TRBD2 is a possible D gene (7 bases). The CDR3 covers 13 residues. Looked up from germline, CDR1 is SGHVS and CDR2 is FNYEAQ. V shed 3 bases and J shed 6 bases, with 9 bases lying between them. CDR3 amino acids: CASSFRGANEQFF. Here the CDR3 DNA reads TGTGCCAGCAGCTTTCGGGGGGCCAATGAGCAGTTCTTC. Full variable domain (rest looked up from reference TRBV7-6 and TRBJ2-1): GAGVSQSPRYKVTKRGQDVALRCDPISGHVSLYWYRQALGQGPEFLTYFNYEAQQDKSGLPNDRFSAERPEGSISTLTIQRTEQRDSAMYRCASSFRGANEQFFGPGTRLTVL.

This clonotype was counted a few times. The gene calls are TRBV29-1 and TRBJ2-1; no reliable D call. The CDR3 is 14 residues long. The germline CDR1 and CDR2 sequences are SQVTM and ANQGSEA. With 3 bases removed from V and 5 bases from J, the gap between germline ends came to 14 bases. In DNA, the CDR3 is TGCAGCGTTGACAGTCCATCATTGAACAATGAGCAGTTCTTC. It is translated as CSVDSPSLNNEQFF.

This chain links TRBV7-2 with TRBJ1-5; tentative D call: TRBD1 (6 bases). Germline CDR1 reads SGHTA; CDR2 reads FQGNSA. The CDR3 is 16 amino acids. V lost 1 base and J 4 bases, leaving 14 bases between the germline ends. The DNA for the CDR3 is TGTGCCAGCAGCTTAGTAGCCAGGGGAGGGAATCAGCCCCAGCATTTT. It specifies CASSLVARGGNQPQHF.

V gene TRBV5-1 combines with J gene TRBJ1-1; 8 bases map to TRBD1. CDR1 is SGHRS and CDR2 is YFSETQ in the germline V gene. Losses at the gene ends were 1 base for V and 5 bases for J; bases not matched to a gene: 4. This CDR3 is built from 14 residues. The CDR3 here is CASSLPGQGTEAFF. The CDR3 DNA sequence: TGCGCCAGCAGCTTGCCCGGACAGGGAACTGAAGCTTTCTTT.

The chain recombines TRBV12-5 with TRBJ1-2; no definite D call. CDR1 and CDR2 (germline): LGHNT, FRNRAP. The CDR3 spans 12 residues. V lost 6 bases, J lost 8 bases, and 13 bases lay in between. Here the CDR3 DNA reads TGTGCTAGTGGCCTCAGGCCATCGGGCTACACCTTC. The encoded protein is CASGLRPSGYTF.

This clonotype was observed a few times. The rearrangement uses TRBV29-1 and TRBJ1-2; maybe TRBD1 (6 bases). Germline CDR1 SQVTM, CDR2 ANQGSEA. The CDR3 totals 12 residues. The ends were cut back, 6 bases at V and 6 bases at J, with 14 bases in the middle. The DNA for the CDR3 is TGCAGCGTCGAAAGACAGGCGGATGGCTACACCTTC. Translated, it gives CSVERQADGYTF. Based on the CDR3 plus reference TRBV29-1 and TRBJ1-2, the full variable domain is SAVISQKPSRDICQRGTSLTIQCQVDSQVTMMFWYRQQPGQSLTLIATANQGSEATYESGFVIDKFPISRPNLTFSTLTVSNMSPEDSSIYLCSVERQADGYTFGSGTRLTVV.

The J gene is TRBJ2-7, the V gene TRBV5-5, with no clear D. The length of the CDR3 is 15 residues. Trimming took off 0 bases at V and 0 bases at J, with 10 bases between the two ends. Germline V CDR1 and CDR2: SGHKS, YYEKEE (reference sequence). CDR3 bases: TGTGCCAGCAGCTTGGTCGGGTTACGCTCCTACGAGCAGTACTTC. It specifies CASSLVGLRSYEQYF.

Points on this clonotype: One junction end does not reproduce the germline sequence, and a read error may be involved. This rearrangement joins TRBV2 to TRBJ2-3; TRBD2 might be the D (6 bases). The CDR3 is made up of 15 amino acids. The V gene's germline CDR1 is SNHLY and CDR2 FYNNEI. The CDR3 bases are TGTGCCAGCAGTGAAGTGAGAACTAGCACGGATACGCAGTATTTT. It codes for CASSEVRTSTDTQYF.

The chain joins TRBV7-9 to TRBJ1-2, with TRBD1 as a possible D gene (5 bases). The germline CDR1 and CDR2 sequences are SEHNR and FQNEAQ (reference sequence). CDR3 length equals 13 residues. V dropped 1 base and J dropped 4 bases, with 7 bases sitting between them. The CDR3 region is CASSLGGAYGYTF. In nucleotides, the CDR3 is TGTGCCAGCAGCTTAGGAGGGGCCTATGGCTACACCTTC.

The genes are TRBV4-1 and TRBJ1-4, with 9 bases aligning to TRBD1. Germline values: CDR1 MGHRA, CDR2 YSYEKL. V shed 3 bases and J 8 bases; nucleotides not matched to a gene: 7. The CDR3 covers 15 residues. The CDR3 DNA follows: TGCGCCAGCAGCCACCCGACAGGGGGGAGCGAAAAACTGTTTTTT. This sequence encodes CASSHPTGGSEKLFF.

In its sample, this clonotype was seen a few times. This clone may be a read error of a much larger clone one base away. The CDR3 DNA reads as TGCGCCAGCAGCCGGACTCGGGATCAGTGGGGGACCCAGTACTTC. Translating gives CASSRTRDQWGTQYF. V and J are TRBV4-1 and TRBJ2-5; TRBD2 might be the D (5 bases). V dropped 4 bases and J dropped 7 bases, with 19 bases sitting between them. The CDR3 sequence is 15 residues long. CDR1 MGHRA and CDR2 YSYEKL come from the germline V gene.

In its sample, this clonotype was seen a few times. The CDR3 is CATAAGGGYTF. The CDR3 DNA follows: TGTGCTACAGCCGCAGGGGGCGGCTACACCTTC. V gene TRBV27 combines with J gene TRBJ1-2; 8 bases agree with TRBD1. Germline V CDR1 and CDR2: MNHEY, SMNVEV (reference sequence). This CDR3 spans 11 amino acids.

This clonotype was recorded a few times. The rearrangement uses TRBV29-1 and TRBJ1-4, with D possibly TRBD1 on 5 matching bases. Trimming left V 3 bases short and J 7 bases short, with 12 bases between. The CDR3 runs to 13 residues. CDR1 is SQVTM, CDR2 ANQGSEA, per germline. The chain's CDR3 is CSVDLRVGEKLFF. The CDR3 region has the DNA TGCAGCGTTGACCTCAGGGTTGGTGAAAAACTGTTTTTT.

This clonotype has a handful of counts. J is TRBJ1-2 and V is TRBV18; D is unresolved. From germline, CDR1 is KGHSH and CDR2 LQKENI. The V end lost 0 bases, the J end lost 8 bases, and 7 bases lay between the germline ends. This CDR3 spans 12 amino acids. This CDR3 reads CASSPPWGGYTF. The CDR3 DNA reads as TGTGCCAGCTCACCACCCTGGGGAGGCTACACCTTC.

This clonotype was seen only once. CDR3 amino acids: CAKPTGTDTQYF. CDR3 in DNA: TGTGCCAAACCGACTGGCACAGATACGCAGTATTTT. The chain combines TRBV6-1 with TRBJ2-3; D gene ambiguous. The germline CDR1 and CDR2 sequences are MNHNS and SASEGT. The ends were cut back, 10 bases at V and 1 base at J, with 9 bases in the middle. The CDR3 is made up of 12 amino acids.

This chain joins TRBV5-1 and TRBJ1-2; a weak D match, TRBD1 (6 bases). The germline V gene has CDR1 SGHRS and CDR2 YFSETQ. The V gene lost 4 bases and the J gene lost 2 bases, with 18 bases spanning the gap. The CDR3 runs to 16 residues. DNA for the CDR3: TGCGCCAGCAGCCTTGACACCAGGGGACGGAACTATGGCTACACCTTC. Protein sequence: CASSLDTRGRNYGYTF.